These T cell receptor beta chains were read from a single sample in a study of PD-1 blockade in mismatch repair-deficient tumors. Repertoires were generated with immunoSEQ multiplex PCR, while TCRdb's copy carries only in-frame clones and drops some. The sample contains approximately 110,000 clones, about 74% of which appear only once. The sequenced sample was peripheral blood, obtained roughly 13 months after starting pembrolizumab. Receptors were obtained from an adult with mismatch repair-deficient cancer. Both conserved end residues are part of each CDR3. Each record gives: D gene, clone size, J gene, V gene, CDR3 DNA, CDR3 protein. D genes are given only for firm matches. Expanded clones are given a class, and other clones once, few, many or no size at all.

d_gene: .; abundance: .; j_gene: TRBJ1-1; v_gene: TRBV18; CDR3nt: TGTGCCAGCTCACTGGACAGAGACACTGAAGCTTTCTTT; CDR3aa: CASSLDRDTEAFF
d_gene: .; abundance: .; j_gene: TRBJ2-1; v_gene: TRBV28; CDR3nt: TGTGCCAGCAGTTTATCGGGGCCCAGCTCCTACAATGAGCAGTTCTTC; CDR3aa: CASSLSGPSSYNEQFF
d_gene: .; abundance: .; j_gene: TRBJ1-4; v_gene: TRBV6-1; CDR3nt: TGTGCCAGCAGTGAGGTGGGCCTACGGGAAAAACTGTTTTTT; CDR3aa: CASSEVGLREKLFF
d_gene: .; abundance: once; j_gene: TRBJ1-4; v_gene: TRBV7-8; CDR3nt: TGTGCCAGCAGCCCCCGCGGTGAAAAACTGTTTTTT; CDR3aa: CASSPRGEKLFF
d_gene: TRBD1; abundance: .; j_gene: TRBJ1-1; v_gene: TRBV5-6; CDR3nt: TGTGCCAGCAGACCCAACAGGGGTGCCCCGAACACTGAAGCTTTCTTT; CDR3aa: CASRPNRGAPNTEAFF
d_gene: .; abundance: .; j_gene: TRBJ2-1; v_gene: TRBV7-9; CDR3nt: TGTGCCAGCAGCAATCAAGGACTCGCTTCCTACAATGAGCAGTTCTTC; CDR3aa: CASSNQGLASYNEQFF
d_gene: TRBD2; abundance: .; j_gene: TRBJ2-7; v_gene: TRBV5-1; CDR3nt: TGCGCCAGCAGCGCACGCAACTGGACTAGCGGGAAATACTACGAGCAGTACTTC; CDR3aa: CASSARNWTSGKYYEQYF
d_gene: TRBD2; abundance: .; j_gene: TRBJ2-7; v_gene: TRBV19; CDR3nt: TGTGCCAGTACAAACGGGAGGCAGGGCCACGAGCAGTACTTC; CDR3aa: CASTNGRQGHEQYF
d_gene: .; abundance: .; j_gene: TRBJ1-5; v_gene: TRBV28; CDR3nt: TGTGCCAGCAGCCAACAACTACAGGGTTATAGCAATCAGCCCCAGCATTTT; CDR3aa: CASSQQLQGYSNQPQHF
d_gene: .; abundance: .; j_gene: TRBJ2-1; v_gene: TRBV6-5; CDR3nt: TGTGCCAGCAGTAGCGGAAAGAGTGAGCAGTTCTTC; CDR3aa: CASSSGKSEQFF
d_gene: TRBD1; abundance: once; j_gene: TRBJ2-5; v_gene: TRBV6-6; CDR3nt: TGTGCCAGCAGTCAGAACAGGGGAGAGACCCAGTACTTC; CDR3aa: CASSQNRGETQYF
d_gene: TRBD1; abundance: .; j_gene: TRBJ1-1; v_gene: TRBV19; CDR3nt: TGTGCCAGTAGAGACAGGGCGCGCTGGAACACTGAAGCTTTCTTT; CDR3aa: CASRDRARWNTEAFF
d_gene: .; abundance: .; j_gene: TRBJ2-7; v_gene: TRBV7-9; CDR3nt: TGTGCCAGCAGCCCCGGACCGAGGGAGCAGTACTTC; CDR3aa: CASSPGPREQYF
d_gene: TRBD2; abundance: few; j_gene: TRBJ2-7; v_gene: TRBV29-1; CDR3nt: TGCAGCGCTGGGGAGGGTTCAGGCCACGAGCAGTACTTC; CDR3aa: CSAGEGSGHEQYF
d_gene: .; abundance: .; j_gene: TRBJ2-7; v_gene: TRBV27; CDR3nt: TGTGCCAGCAGTTTACGTCAGGGGTACGAGCAGTACTTC; CDR3aa: CASSLRQGYEQYF
d_gene: .; abundance: .; j_gene: TRBJ1-2; v_gene: TRBV6-1; CDR3nt: TGTGCCAGCAGTGAATCCGGGGGGTTTAACTATGGCTACACCTTC; CDR3aa: CASSESGGFNYGYTF
d_gene: .; abundance: .; j_gene: TRBJ2-3; v_gene: TRBV11-3; CDR3nt: TGTGCCAGCAGCTCCCGAGGCACAGATACGCAGTATTTT; CDR3aa: CASSSRGTDTQYF
d_gene: TRBD2; abundance: .; j_gene: TRBJ2-3; v_gene: TRBV28; CDR3nt: TGTGCCAGCAGTTCGACTAGCGGGACAGATACGCAGTATTTT; CDR3aa: CASSSTSGTDTQYF
d_gene: TRBD1; abundance: .; j_gene: TRBJ2-1; v_gene: TRBV27; CDR3nt: TGTGCCAGCAGCTCCGGGCCGGGACAGAATTACAATGAGCAGTTCTTC; CDR3aa: CASSSGPGQNYNEQFF
d_gene: .; abundance: .; j_gene: TRBJ1-5; v_gene: TRBV9; CDR3nt: TGTGCCAGCAGCTTAGGGGCGGGTCAGCCCCAGCATTTT; CDR3aa: CASSLGAGQPQHF
d_gene: TRBD1; abundance: .; j_gene: TRBJ2-1; v_gene: TRBV5-1; CDR3nt: TGCGCCAGCAGCATCGAACTCCGGGACAGGGACTACAATGAGCAGTTCTTC; CDR3aa: CASSIELRDRDYNEQFF
d_gene: TRBD1; abundance: once; j_gene: TRBJ2-1; v_gene: TRBV4-1; CDR3nt: TGCGCCAGCAGCCAGACCGGGACAGCCTTTCGCAATGAGCAGTTCTTC; CDR3aa: CASSQTGTAFRNEQFF